Listed here are 9 T cell receptor beta chains from one sample, sequenced in a study of CD8 T cells in Susac syndrome. A quantity of about 0.45 to 1 ug RNA underwent reverse transcription using random hexamers. TCRdb itself ran the immunoSEQ multiplex PCR reads through MiXCR, one entry per CDR3 protein. The sample includes hundreds of thousands of distinct CDR3 sequences, around 93% seen only once; the top ten take 0.07% to 0.09%. Sequencing used CD4+ T cells from PBMCs. The source is a human donor with multiple sclerosis.

The chain joins TRBV28 to TRBJ2-2; no clear D. Germline assignment: CDR1 MDHEN and CDR2 SYDVKM. Between the trimmed V and J ends, which lost 10 bases and 5 bases, there was a span of 11 bases. CDR3 size: 12 residues. This CDR3 is CATGPRTGELFF. For the CDR3, the DNA is TGTGCCACGGGCCCCAGGACCGGGGAGCTGTTTTTT.

The chain uses TRBV9 and TRBJ2-1, with 9 bases matching TRBD1. V gave up 0 bases and J gave up 8 bases; unmatched junction bases: 6. Per the germline V gene, CDR1 is SGDLS and CDR2 is YYNGEE. There are 15 residues in the CDR3. CDR3 in amino acids: CASSVGDRVSHEQFF. The CDR3 coding sequence is TGTGCCAGCAGCGTAGGGGACAGGGTGTCCCATGAGCAGTTCTTC.

This chain joins TRBV5-1 and TRBJ1-4, with D uncertain. The V end lost 0 bases, the J end lost 8 bases, and 17 bases lay between the germline ends. The germline V gene encodes CDR1 SGHRS and CDR2 YFSETQ. This CDR3 is built from 16 residues. Written as DNA, the CDR3 is TGCGCCAGCAGCTTGGGCCAGCTTGAGGGTTGGGAAAAACTGTTTTTT. Encoded protein: CASSLGQLEGWEKLFF.

DNA for the CDR3: TGTGCCAGCAGCCCCGCAGGTTGGGGGGATACGCAGTATTTT. As protein: CASSPAGWGDTQYF. V gene TRBV7-3 combines with J gene TRBJ2-3; D possibly uses TRBD1 or TRBD2 (5 bases each). This CDR3 contains 14 residues. Per germline, CDR1 SGHTA and CDR2 FQGTGA. V was shortened by 5 bases and J by 6 bases, with 15 bases between the two germline ends. The full variable domain, with the rest looked up from reference TRBV7-3 and TRBJ2-3, is GAGVSQTPSNKVTEKGKYVELRCDPISGHTALYWYRQSLGQGPEFLIYFQGTGAADDSGLPNDRFFAVRPEGSVSTLKIQRTERGDSAVYLCASSPAGWGDTQYFGPGTRLTVL.

V is TRBV6-5 and J is TRBJ2-7; D might be TRBD1 (5 bases). Trimming shortened V by 9 bases and J by 6 bases, and 12 bases separated the two germline ends. Germline V gene lookup returns CDR1 MNHEY and CDR2 SVGAGI. This CDR3 has 11 amino acids. The CDR3 is CARLGHPEQYV. In DNA, the CDR3 is TGTGCCAGGCTGGGGCACCCCGAGCAGTACGTC.

V is TRBV20-1 and J is TRBJ2-1; 8 positions agree with TRBD2. The CDR3 runs to 16 residues. Trimming removed 5 bases from V and 6 bases from J; junction bases left unmatched: 15. CDR1 and CDR2 from the germline V gene are DFQATT and SNEGSKA (reference sequence). CDR3 coding DNA: TGCAGTGCTCAGGGCGGGGGTAGCGGGATCGGCAATGAGCAGTTCTTC. Translating it yields CSAQGGGSGIGNEQFF.

This sequence joins TRBV20-1 and TRBJ2-5, with 9 positions matching TRBD2. This CDR3 is built from 15 residues. V trimming: 1 base; J trimming: 4 bases; junction bases outside the gene matches: 7. Per the germline V gene, CDR1 is DFQATT and CDR2 is SNEGSKA (reference sequence). The CDR3 here is CSARVSGRVGETQYF. The DNA of the CDR3 is TGCAGTGCTAGAGTTAGCGGGAGAGTGGGAGAGACCCAGTACTTC.

The genes are TRBV4-1 and TRBJ1-1; D ambiguous. The length of the CDR3 is 15 residues. The germline CDR1 and CDR2 sequences are MGHRA and YSYEKL. The V gene lost 3 bases and the J gene lost 4 bases, with 15 bases spanning the gap. The CDR3 spells CASSHLVGVSTEAFF. Written as DNA, the CDR3 is TGCGCCAGCAGCCACTTGGTTGGGGTTAGCACTGAAGCTTTCTTT.

This chain joins TRBV5-1 and TRBJ2-4; 9 nucleotides agree with TRBD1. Germline CDR1 reads SGHRS; CDR2 reads YFSETQ. This CDR3 has 14 residues. Germline trimming cut 3 bases from V and 10 bases from J; bases unmatched to any gene: 8. CDR3 amino acids: CASSWDTGTGIQYF. CDR3 sequence (DNA): TGCGCCAGCAGCTGGGACACCGGGACAGGGATTCAGTACTTC.